The clone carrying this TCR beta chain was seen a few times. Its matching antigen is unknown. The sample belongs to a study of blood T cells in healthy people across ages. Total RNA was extracted at no less than 5 micrograms per sample. Primed by a sample-barcoded 5' primer and a J-beta primer mix, a second PCR proceeded for 7 to 11 cycles. The yield of each sample was at least 2.5 million CDR3-containing paired-end reads. Using its own MiXCR run on the 5' RACE reads, TCRdb lists one record per CDR3 protein. This sample has some 900,000 distinct CDR3 sequences, with roughly 50% found just once. Findings and caveats of the study: The percentage of naive T cells correlated strongly with TCR beta diversity. Investigators viewed diversity estimates from one million T cells as underestimates, the study reported.

The CDR3 runs 15 residues. Germline-derived CDR1 and CDR2 are DFQATT and SNEGSKA (reference sequence). The J segment lost 3 bases and the V segment lost 0 bases, leaving 4 bases of the junction unmatched. V gene TRBV20-1 combines with J gene TRBJ1-5; 8 bases agree with TRBD1. Sequenced sample: blood. The sequence was collected from a man aged 30 to 45 in good health. The CDR3 nucleotides read TGCAGTGCTAGAGATGGGACAGGCTTCAATCAGCCCCAGCATTTT. Translation: CSARDGTGFNQPQHF.